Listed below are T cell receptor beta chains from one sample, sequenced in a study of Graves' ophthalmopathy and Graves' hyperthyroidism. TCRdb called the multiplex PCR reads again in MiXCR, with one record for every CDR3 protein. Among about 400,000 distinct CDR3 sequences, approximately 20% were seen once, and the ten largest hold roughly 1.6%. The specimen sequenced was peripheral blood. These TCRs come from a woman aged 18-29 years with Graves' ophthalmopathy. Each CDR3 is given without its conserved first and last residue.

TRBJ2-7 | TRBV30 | AWSEGGQTYEQY
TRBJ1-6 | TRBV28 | ASSPSGAPTYYNSPLH
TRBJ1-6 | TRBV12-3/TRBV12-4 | ASSWGDPPLH
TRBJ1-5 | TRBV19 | ASSNPGQGAGQPQH
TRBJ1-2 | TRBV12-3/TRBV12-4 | ASSPRGDGYT
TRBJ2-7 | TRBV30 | AWSPGQHVKQY
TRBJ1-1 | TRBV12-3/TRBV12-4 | ASSFQGVGTEAF
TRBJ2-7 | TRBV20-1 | SGLPRRSEQY
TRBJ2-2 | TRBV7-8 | ASSLVVSGPGELF
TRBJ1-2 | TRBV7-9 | ASLSQGYSYGYT
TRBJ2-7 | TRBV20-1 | SARSGLAEVEQY
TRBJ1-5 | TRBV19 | ASKQGLGQPQH